This TCR beta chain was captured in a study of spatial heterogeneity in lung cancer. This clonotype is medium-sized. Its antigen is unknown. MiXCR was run by TCRdb on the 5' RACE reads, yielding one entry per CDR3 protein. The table shows some 1,600 distinct CDR3 sequences, with about 8.3% occurring only once. Notes on the study in general: The study found that expanded intratumoral alpha and beta TCR counts tracked tumor mutation counts.

The time point is: sample taken at primary tumor resection. The sequence was obtained from a male donor with early-stage non-small cell lung cancer. This sample comprised lung tumor tissue, obtained at surgery.

CDR3 sequence reads: CASSQEGGLAGPTDTQYF. The CDR3 nucleotides read TGTGCCAGCAGCCAAGAGGGGGGACTAGCGGGACCTACAGATACGCAGTATTTT. The V and J genes are TRBV3-1 and TRBJ2-3, with 13 bases identical to TRBD2. The CDR3 has 18 amino acids. Germline V CDR1 and CDR2: LGHDT, YNNKEL (reference sequence). V was pared by 0 bases and J by 3 bases, with 6 bases of the junction left unmatched.